Following are 10 T cell receptor beta chains from one sample sequenced in a study of cytomegalovirus exposure and HLA in healthy donors (dated by TCRdb to about 2017). The method behind the library was the immunoSEQ multiplex PCR assay. TCRdb obtained this table from immuneACCESS and retained in-frame rearrangements with V and J assigned. These tables miss some clones; where compared with another copy, unresolved V genes account for less than half of the shortfall, and the remainder is unexplained. The sample table shows approximately 210,000 clones, and approximately 85% are seen once. More than 1.1% of the sample is in the top ten clones. Sequencing was carried out using PBMCs. Every receptor here comes from a woman aged 18 to 35 in good health and CMV-seronegative.

This clone has only a few counts. The chain recombines TRBV27 with TRBJ1-4; 7 nucleotides line up with TRBD1. This CDR3 contains 14 residues. V lost 5 bases, J lost 5 bases, and 5 bases stayed unmatched. Germline V CDR1 and CDR2: MNHEY, SMNVEV (reference sequence). The CDR3 sequence: CASSPGQQNEKLFF. The CDR3, as DNA: TGTGCCAGCAGTCCGGGACAGCAAAATGAAAAACTGTTTTTT.

The chain combines TRBV30 with TRBJ1-2; 9 nucleotides match TRBD1. With 3 bases clipped from V and 8 bases from J, the junction kept 10 bases outside the gene matches. There are 14 residues in the CDR3. Germline V gene data show CDR1 as GTSNPN and CDR2 as SVGIG (reference sequence). The CDR3 DNA sequence: TGTGCCTGGAGACAACAGGGGGCTTCTGGGGGCTACACCTTC. Amino acids: CAWRQQGASGGYTF. Drawing the rest from reference TRBV30 and TRBJ1-2, the complete variable domain is SQTIHQWPATLVQPVGSPLSLECTVEGTSNPNLYWYRQAAGRGLQLLFYSVGIGQISSEVPQNLSASRPQDRQFILSSKKLLLSDSGFYLCAWRQQGASGGYTFGSGTRLTVV.

The chain uses TRBV5-4 and TRBJ2-1, with a weak D call TRBD2 (5 bases). The CDR3 covers 14 residues. The V gene lost 4 bases and the J gene lost 15 bases, with 23 bases spanning the gap. The germline gives CDR1 SGHNT, CDR2 YYREEE (reference sequence). This chain's CDR3 is CASSHMGADSSPFF. As DNA, the CDR3 is TGTGCCAGCAGCCATATGGGAGCGGATTCGAGCCCGTTCTTC.

V usage is TRBV6-5 and J usage is TRBJ2-7; D uncertain. CDR1 and CDR2 (germline): MNHEY, SVGAGI. This CDR3 region has 13 residues. V was shortened by 0 bases and J by 4 bases, with 7 bases between the two germline ends. The CDR3 sequence is CASSYSITYEQYF. CDR3 DNA: TGTGCCAGCAGTTACTCGATCACATACGAGCAGTACTTC.

This clone turned up a few times. The chain carries TRBV6-1 and TRBJ2-1; D is unclear. The CDR3 totals 12 residues. Trimming took off 10 bases at V and 4 bases at J, with 11 bases between the two ends. CDR1 MNHNS and CDR2 SASEGT come from the germline V gene. CDR3 bases: TGTGCCACCTACGCCCTTTACAATGAGCAGTTCTTC. It encodes CATYALYNEQFF.

This clone was detected a few times. The rearrangement uses TRBV7-3 and TRBJ2-7, with TRBD2 as a possible D gene (7 bases). Germline V gene lookup returns CDR1 SGHTA and CDR2 FQGTGA. V lost 3 bases, J lost 0 bases, and 12 bases lay in between. This CDR3 comprises 15 residues. The CDR3 loop is CASSFNGGPSYEQYF. The CDR3 nucleotides are TGTGCCAGCAGCTTTAACGGGGGGCCCTCCTACGAGCAGTACTTC.

V usage is TRBV4-1 and J usage is TRBJ2-5; D might be TRBD2 (6 bases). V was cut by 1 base and J by 5 bases, with 17 bases left in between. Germline CDR1 is MGHRA and CDR2 is YSYEKL. The CDR3 has 16 amino acids. The CDR3: CASSQGSGTGRETQYF. The CDR3, as DNA: TGCGCCAGCAGCCAAGGGTCCGGGACTGGGCGGGAGACCCAGTACTTC.

CDR3 amino acids: CASSQTGTGANVLTF. CDR3 DNA: TGTGCCAGCAGTCAAACGGGGACTGGGGCCAACGTCCTGACTTTC. The chain recombines TRBV6-5 with TRBJ2-6, with TRBD2 as a possible D gene (5 bases). Germline CDR1 MNHEY, CDR2 SVGAGI. V was cut by 5 bases and J by 2 bases, with 10 bases left in between. This CDR3 contains 15 residues.

This clone was observed a few times. The chain combines TRBV7-3 with TRBJ1-1; D call uncertain. V shed 2 bases and J shed 3 bases, with 7 bases lying between them. The CDR3 is 13 amino acids. Germline CDR1 reads SGHTA; CDR2 reads FQGTGA. The CDR3 protein is CASSLGLDTEAFF. The CDR3 bases are TGTGCCAGCAGCTTAGGCCTGGACACTGAAGCTTTCTTT. The full variable domain, completed using reference TRBV7-3 and TRBJ1-1, is GAGVSQTPSNKVTEKGKYVELRCDPISGHTALYWYRQSLGQGPEFLIYFQGTGAADDSGLPNDRFFAVRPEGSVSTLKIQRTERGDSAVYLCASSLGLDTEAFFGQGTRLTVV.

The chain employs TRBV13 and TRBJ2-5, with TRBD2 matching 7 bases. Losses at the gene ends were 6 bases for V and 5 bases for J; bases not matched to a gene: 6. This CDR3 has 13 residues. CDR1 PRHDT and CDR2 FYEKMQ come from the germline V gene (reference sequence). The CDR3 reads CASSEAGRETQYF. CDR3 DNA sequence: TGTGCCAGCAGTGAAGCGGGGAGGGAGACCCAGTACTTC.